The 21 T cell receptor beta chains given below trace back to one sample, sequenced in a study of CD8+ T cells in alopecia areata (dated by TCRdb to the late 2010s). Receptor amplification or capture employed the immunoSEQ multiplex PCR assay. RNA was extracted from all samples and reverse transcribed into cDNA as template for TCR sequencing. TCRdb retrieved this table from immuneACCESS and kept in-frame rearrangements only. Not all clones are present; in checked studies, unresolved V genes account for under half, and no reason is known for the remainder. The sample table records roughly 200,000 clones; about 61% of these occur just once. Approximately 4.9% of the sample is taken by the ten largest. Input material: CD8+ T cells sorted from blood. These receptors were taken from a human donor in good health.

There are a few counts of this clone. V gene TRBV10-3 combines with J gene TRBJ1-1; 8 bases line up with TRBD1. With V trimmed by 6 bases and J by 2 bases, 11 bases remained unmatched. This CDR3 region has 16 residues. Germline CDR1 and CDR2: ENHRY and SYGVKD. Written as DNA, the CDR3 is TGTGCCATCAGGGACGACAGGGGTACTCGCAACACTGAAGCTTTCTTT. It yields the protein CAIRDDRGTRNTEAFF.

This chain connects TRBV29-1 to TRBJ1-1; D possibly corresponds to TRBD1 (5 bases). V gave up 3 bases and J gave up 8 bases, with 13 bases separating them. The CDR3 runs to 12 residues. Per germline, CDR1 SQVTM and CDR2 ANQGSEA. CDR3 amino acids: CSVEGLSPEAFF. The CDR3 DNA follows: TGCAGCGTTGAGGGACTTTCACCCGAAGCTTTCTTT.

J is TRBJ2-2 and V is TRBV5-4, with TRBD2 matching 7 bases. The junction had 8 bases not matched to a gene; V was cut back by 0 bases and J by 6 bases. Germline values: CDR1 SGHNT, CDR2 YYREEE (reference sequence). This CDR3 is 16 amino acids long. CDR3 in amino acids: CASSLGLAGRAGELFF. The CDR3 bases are TGTGCCAGCAGCTTGGGGTTAGCGGGTCGGGCCGGGGAGCTGTTTTTT.

The CDR3: CASSFDILGMEVNTEAFF. In DNA form, the CDR3 reads TGTGCCAGCAGCTTCGACATATTGGGTATGGAGGTGAACACTGAAGCTTTCTTT. The chain carries TRBV7-9 and TRBJ1-1; no reliable D call. Per germline, CDR1 SEHNR and CDR2 FQNEAQ (reference sequence). The CDR3 contains 18 residues. Trimming cost V 3 bases and J 0 bases, with 20 bases left between them.

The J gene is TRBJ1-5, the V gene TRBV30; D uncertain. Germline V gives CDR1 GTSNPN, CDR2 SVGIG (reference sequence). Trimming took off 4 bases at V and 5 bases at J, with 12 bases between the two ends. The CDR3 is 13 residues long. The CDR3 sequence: CAWTKELDQPQHF. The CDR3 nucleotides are TGTGCCTGGACTAAGGAGCTTGATCAGCCCCAGCATTTT.

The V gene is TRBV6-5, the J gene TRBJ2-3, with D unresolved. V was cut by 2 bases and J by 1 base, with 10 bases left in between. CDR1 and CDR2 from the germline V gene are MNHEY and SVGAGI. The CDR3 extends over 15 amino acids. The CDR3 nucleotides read TGTGCCAGCAGTTACCATAGGGCCGGCACAGATACGCAGTATTTT. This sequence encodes CASSYHRAGTDTQYF.

CDR3 amino acids: CASSSLPGCPYNEQFF. The CDR3 DNA follows: TGTGCCAGCAGCTCTCTCCCGGGGTGTCCCTACAATGAGCAGTTCTTC. The chain recombines TRBV7-2 with TRBJ2-1; D is possibly TRBD2 (5 bases). The V gene lost 4 bases and the J gene lost 2 bases, with 15 bases spanning the gap. The V gene's germline CDR1 is SGHTA and CDR2 FQGNSA. The CDR3 has 16 amino acids.

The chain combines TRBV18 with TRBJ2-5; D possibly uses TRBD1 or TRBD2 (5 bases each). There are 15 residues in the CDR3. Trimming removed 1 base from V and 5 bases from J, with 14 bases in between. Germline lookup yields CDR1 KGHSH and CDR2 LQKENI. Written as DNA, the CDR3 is TGTGCCAGCTCACCACGGGACGGGTCGGAGGAGACCCAGTACTTC. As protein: CASSPRDGSEETQYF. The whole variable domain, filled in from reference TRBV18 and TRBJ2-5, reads NAGVMQNPRHLVRRRGQEARLRCSPMKGHSHVYWYRQLPEEGLKFMVYLQKENIIDESGMPKERFSAEFPKEGPSILRIQQVVRGDSAAYFCASSPRDGSEETQYFGPGTRLLVL.

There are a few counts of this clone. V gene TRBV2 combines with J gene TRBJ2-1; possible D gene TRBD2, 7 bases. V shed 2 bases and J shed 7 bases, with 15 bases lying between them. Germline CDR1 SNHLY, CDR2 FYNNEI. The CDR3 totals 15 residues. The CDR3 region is CASSEWDGRGNEQFF. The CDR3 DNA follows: TGTGCCAGCAGTGAATGGGATGGGAGGGGGAATGAGCAGTTCTTC.

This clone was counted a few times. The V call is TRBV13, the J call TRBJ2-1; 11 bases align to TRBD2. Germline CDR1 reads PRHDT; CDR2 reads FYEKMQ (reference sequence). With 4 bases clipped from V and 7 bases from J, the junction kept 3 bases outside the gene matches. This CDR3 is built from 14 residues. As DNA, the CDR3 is TGTGCCAGCAGCTCCCGACTAGCGGGAAATGAGCAGTTCTTC. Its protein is CASSSRLAGNEQFF.

The CDR3 spells CASSAGVGYTF. In DNA form, the CDR3 reads TGTGCCAGCAGCGCAGGGGTTGGCTACACCTTC. The gene calls are TRBV9 and TRBJ1-2; the D gene is possibly TRBD1 (6 bases). This CDR3 contains 11 residues. The V end lost 3 bases, the J end lost 7 bases, and 7 bases lay between the germline ends. The germline CDR1 and CDR2 sequences are SGDLS and YYNGEE.

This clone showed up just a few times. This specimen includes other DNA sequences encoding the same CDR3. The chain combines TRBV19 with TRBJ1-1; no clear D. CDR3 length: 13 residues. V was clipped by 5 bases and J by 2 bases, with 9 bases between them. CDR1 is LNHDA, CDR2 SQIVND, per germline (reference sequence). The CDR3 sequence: CASSLTLNTEAFF. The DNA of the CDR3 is TGTGCCAGTAGTTTGACCCTAAACACTGAAGCTTTCTTT.

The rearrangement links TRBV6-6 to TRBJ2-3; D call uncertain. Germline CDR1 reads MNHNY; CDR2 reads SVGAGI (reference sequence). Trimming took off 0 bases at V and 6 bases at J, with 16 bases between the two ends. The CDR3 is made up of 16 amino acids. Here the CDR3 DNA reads TGTGCCAGCAGTTACTCGATTGGTATTCGGTCGGATACGCAGTATTTT. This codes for CASSYSIGIRSDTQYF.

CDR3 sequence (DNA): TGCAGCGTCGCCGAACAGGGGGGAGGAGGCTACACCTTC. Amino acid sequence: CSVAEQGGGGYTF. This sequence joins TRBV29-1 and TRBJ1-2; 8 bases agree with TRBD1. This CDR3 contains 13 residues. The germline V gene encodes CDR1 SQVTM and CDR2 ANQGSEA. The V gene end was trimmed by 6 bases and the J gene end by 8 bases; junction bases not matched to a gene: 11.

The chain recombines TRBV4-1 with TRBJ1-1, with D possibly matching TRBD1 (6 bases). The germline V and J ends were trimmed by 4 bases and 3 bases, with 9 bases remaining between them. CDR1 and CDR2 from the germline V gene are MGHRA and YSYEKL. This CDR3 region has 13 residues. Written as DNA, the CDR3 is TGCGCCAGCAGCCGAACAGGGTACACTGAAGCTTTCTTT. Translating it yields CASSRTGYTEAFF.

CDR3 loop: CASSPRGTPLTGAFF. The DNA of the CDR3 is TGTGCCAGCAGCCCCCGAGGGACTCCCCTGACCGGAGCTTTCTTT. The chain employs TRBV9 and TRBJ1-1; D may be TRBD1 (5 bases). The CDR3 length is 15 residues. V was shortened by 4 bases and J by 10 bases, with 23 bases between the two germline ends. Germline loops: CDR1 SGDLS, CDR2 YYNGEE.

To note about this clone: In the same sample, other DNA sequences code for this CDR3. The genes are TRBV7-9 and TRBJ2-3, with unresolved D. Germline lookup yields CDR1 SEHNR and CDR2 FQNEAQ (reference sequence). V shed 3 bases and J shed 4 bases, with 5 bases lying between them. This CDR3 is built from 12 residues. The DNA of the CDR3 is TGTGCCAGCAGCTTGCGAGCAGATACGCAGTATTTT. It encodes CASSLRADTQYF.

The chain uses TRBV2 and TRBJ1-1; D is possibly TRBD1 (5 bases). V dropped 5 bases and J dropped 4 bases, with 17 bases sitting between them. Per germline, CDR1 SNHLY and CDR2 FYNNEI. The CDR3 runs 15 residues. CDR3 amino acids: CASSRGQGGGTEAFF. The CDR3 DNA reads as TGTGCCAGCAGTAGGGGTCAGGGAGGCGGCACTGAAGCTTTCTTT.

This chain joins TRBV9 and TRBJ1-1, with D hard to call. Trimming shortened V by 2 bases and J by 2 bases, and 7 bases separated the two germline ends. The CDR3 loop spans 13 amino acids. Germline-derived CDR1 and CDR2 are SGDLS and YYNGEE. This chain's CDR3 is CASSVNRNTEAFF. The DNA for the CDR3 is TGTGCCAGCAGCGTCAACAGAAACACTGAAGCTTTCTTT. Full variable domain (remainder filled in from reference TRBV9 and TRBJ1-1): DSGVTQTPKHLITATGQRVTLRCSPRSGDLSVYWYQQSLDQGLQFLIQYYNGEERAKGNILERFSAQQFPDLHSELNLSSLELGDSALYFCASSVNRNTEAFFGQGTRLTVV.

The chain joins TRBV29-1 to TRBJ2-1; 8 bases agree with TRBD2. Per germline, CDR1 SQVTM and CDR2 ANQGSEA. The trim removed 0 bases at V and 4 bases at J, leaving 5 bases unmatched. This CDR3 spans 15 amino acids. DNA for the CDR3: TGCAGCGTTGAAGAGGAGGGCGGGAGGTACAATGAGCAGTTCTTC. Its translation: CSVEEEGGRYNEQFF.

CDR3 protein: CASSLGIWTFF. In nucleotides, the CDR3 is TGCGCCAGCAGCTTAGGGATTTGGACGTTCTTC. The J gene is TRBJ2-1, the V gene TRBV5-1; D unresolved. From germline, CDR1 is SGHRS and CDR2 YFSETQ. This CDR3 has 11 amino acids. The germline V and J ends were trimmed by 2 bases and 15 bases, with 12 bases remaining between them.